This T cell receptor beta chain was recorded in a study of memory B cells and T cells in multiple sclerosis. Study-wide results and limits: Shared clonotype counts depended on differing compartment clone-set sizes and were normalized.

Measured with immunoSEQ multiplex PCR; TCRdb has only the in-frame clones, and not every one. Among around 30,000 clones listed, about 84% were seen once. About this clone itself: The antigen remains unidentified.

Separate sequencing covered autoproliferating (CFSE-dim) and non-proliferating (CFSE-high) T cells from stimulus-free culture. Cultures began with approximately 52 million CFSE-labeled PBMCs, unstimulated for about 7 days, with replicate wells pooled. V shed 2 bases and J 7 bases; nucleotides not matched to a gene: 9. Germline assignment: CDR1 MDHEN and CDR2 SYDVKM. This CDR3 comprises 17 residues. The sample comprised PBMCs from blood kept in culture. This chain connects TRBV28 to TRBJ2-1, with 12 bases identical to TRBD2. The TCR sequence derives from a human donor with multiple sclerosis. CDR3: CASSLGASGRVMNEQFF. CDR3 DNA sequence: TGTGCCAGCAGTTTAGGGGCTAGCGGGAGGGTAATGAATGAGCAGTTCTTC.